The text below deals with one T cell receptor beta chain. Its matching antigen is unknown. Germline assignment: CDR1 SEHNR and CDR2 FQNEAQ (reference sequence). CDR3 length equals 14 residues. V gave up 3 bases and J gave up 4 bases, with 12 bases separating them. Treatment described: oral pan-JAK inhibitor, 5-10 mg twice daily. The data belong to a study of CD8+ T cells in alopecia areata. Background on the study: At a dose of 5 to 10 mg twice daily, oral tofacitinib was given to treated patients. Dosing with tofacitinib proceeded for 6 to 18 months, followed by 6 months off drug.

Study conclusions and caveats: Numerous expanded lesional clones remained in scalp and blood during tofacitinib.

Reverse transcribed after extraction, RNA yielded cDNA as the sequencing template. The protocol was immunoSEQ multiplex PCR, while the TCRdb copy is restricted to in-frame clones and leaves out a portion. The sample lists about 220,000 clones; about three fifths were seen once. The TCR sequence derives from a human donor with alopecia areata. The sample in question was CD4+ T cells sorted from blood, obtained at week 4, from a patient treated with tofacitinib. The rearrangement uses TRBV7-9 and TRBJ1-2, with D perhaps matching TRBD1 (5 bases). CDR3 sequence (DNA): TGTGCCAGCAGCTTTCTCACGGGGGGCTATGGCTACACCTTC. The encoded protein is CASSFLTGGYGYTF.